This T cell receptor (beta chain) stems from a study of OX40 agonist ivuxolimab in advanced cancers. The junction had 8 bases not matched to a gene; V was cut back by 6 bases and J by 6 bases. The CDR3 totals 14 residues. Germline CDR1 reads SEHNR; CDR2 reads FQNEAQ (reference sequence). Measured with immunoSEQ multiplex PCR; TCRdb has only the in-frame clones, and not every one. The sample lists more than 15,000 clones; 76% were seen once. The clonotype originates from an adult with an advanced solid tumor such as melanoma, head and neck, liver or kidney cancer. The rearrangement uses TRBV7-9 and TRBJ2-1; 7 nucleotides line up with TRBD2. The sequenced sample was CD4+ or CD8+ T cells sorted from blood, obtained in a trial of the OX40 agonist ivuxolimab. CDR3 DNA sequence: TGTGCCAGCAGTTCCGCGGGAGTCCGCAATGAGCAGTTCTTC. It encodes CASSSAGVRNEQFF.